These T cell receptor beta chains were read from a single sample in a study of blood T cell repertoires in COVID-19. The table came from immunoSEQ multiplex PCR; TCRdb's copy has only in-frame clones and leaves some out. The sample holds 50,000 to 65,000 clones, 89% seen once. The source material was peripheral blood. Source of these receptors: a man between 60 and 75 years old with active COVID-19. The CDR3 runs from the conserved cysteine through the conserved F or W.

j_call v_call cdr3_aa
TRBJ2-7 TRBV7-7 CASSGRTGSQQYF
TRBJ2-1 TRBV18 CASSPRREGPRNEQFF
TRBJ2-1 TRBV6-4 CASSDSTSGSSEQFF
TRBJ2-7 TRBV28 CASSLTRVEQYF
TRBJ2-1 TRBV7-2 CASSILAGGGHEQFF
TRBJ1-1 TRBV5-1 CASSLTGIGTEAFF
TRBJ1-2 TRBV29-1 CSVGARGPYGYTF
TRBJ1-1 TRBV11-2 CASSLVPGYTEAFF
TRBJ2-7 TRBV19 CASSITSGSSYGYEQYF
TRBJ2-2 TRBV5-4 CASSPYRGSTGELFF
TRBJ1-6 TRBV5-4 CASSPGGWLSNSPLHF
TRBJ1-3 TRBV12-3/TRBV12-4 CASRQSSGNTIYF
TRBJ2-2 TRBV5-4 CASSVQANELFF
TRBJ2-7 TRBV2 CASSDWHSYEQYF
TRBJ2-1 TRBV11-1 CASSFRDRGNEQFF
TRBJ1-2 TRBV9 CASSAFRDSPTNYGYTF
TRBJ2-7 TRBV10-3 CAIRGDRGPYEQYF
TRBJ1-3 TRBV5-1 CASSLVPEVTGNTIYF
TRBJ2-3 TRBV7-2 CASSLLSARGTDTQYF
TRBJ1-2 TRBV6-5 CASRGDNYGYTF